Shown below are 23 T cell receptor beta chains from a single sample sequenced in a study of cytomegalovirus exposure and HLA in healthy donors. The PCR had 60 Vbeta and 13 Jbeta primers. Some clones are missing from TCRdb's copy, which holds only in-frame ones; the method was immunoSEQ multiplex PCR. The repertoire holds under 150,000 clones, with roughly 9.4% as singletons. The specimen was PBMCs. The receptor set was obtained from a male donor in good health and CMV-seronegative.

The rearrangement uses TRBV28 and TRBJ1-1; D uncertain. Looked up from germline, CDR1 is MDHEN and CDR2 is SYDVKM. V dropped 0 bases and J dropped 4 bases, with 9 bases sitting between them. The CDR3 consists of 14 residues. The CDR3 sequence: CASSLWEGSTEAFF. CDR3 DNA: TGTGCCAGCAGTTTATGGGAGGGCTCCACTGAAGCTTTCTTT.

This clone was counted a few times. The chain's CDR3 is CASSAKPVEKLFF. The CDR3 coding sequence is TGTGCCAGCAGCGCCAAACCAGTCGAAAAACTGTTTTTT. The V call is TRBV9, the J call TRBJ1-4; no definite D call. The CDR3 consists of 13 residues. In germline, CDR1 is SGDLS, CDR2 YYNGEE. Trimming took off 3 bases at V and 8 bases at J, with 11 bases between the two ends.

The rearrangement uses TRBV7-9 and TRBJ2-1; D is unclear. V was clipped by 5 bases and J by 8 bases, with 22 bases between them. Germline assignment: CDR1 SEHNR and CDR2 FQNEAQ (reference sequence). The CDR3 is 16 amino acids. CDR3 sequence reads: CASSNTVGRRPYEQFF. The CDR3 nucleotides are TGTGCCAGCAGCAACACAGTCGGAAGAAGGCCATATGAGCAGTTCTTC.

The chain employs TRBV30 and TRBJ1-4; D not certain. The CDR3 consists of 12 residues. Germline CDR1 GTSNPN, CDR2 SVGIG (reference sequence). With 5 bases removed from V and 8 bases from J, the gap between germline ends came to 12 bases. CDR3 nucleotide sequence: TGTGCCTGGTACTCTCTCAAGGAAAAACTGTTTTTT. Translating gives CAWYSLKEKLFF.

The chain joins TRBV7-9 to TRBJ1-2, with D maybe TRBD1 (6 bases). The CDR3 spans 13 residues. Trimming stripped 7 bases from V and 0 bases from J, with 9 bases between. Germline V CDR1 and CDR2: SEHNR, FQNEAQ (reference sequence). CDR3 in amino acids: CASTGVSNYGYTF. As DNA, the CDR3 is TGTGCCAGCACAGGGGTATCTAACTATGGCTACACCTTC.

The rearrangement links TRBV7-3 to TRBJ2-1; 9 bases match TRBD1. V trimming: 3 bases; J trimming: 12 bases; junction bases outside the gene matches: 6. Per the germline V gene, CDR1 is SGHTA and CDR2 is FQGTGA. CDR3 length equals 13 residues. CDR3 nucleotides: TGTGCCAGCAGCTTGGCGGGACAGGGCATGCAGTTCTTC. Protein: CASSLAGQGMQFF. Full variable domain (rest looked up from reference TRBV7-3 and TRBJ2-1): GAGVSQTPSNKVTEKGKYVELRCDPISGHTALYWYRQSLGQGPEFLIYFQGTGAADDSGLPNDRFFAVRPEGSVSTLKIQRTERGDSAVYLCASSLAGQGMQFFGPGTRLTVL.

This clone has more than one count but fewer than ten. V usage is TRBV11-2 and J usage is TRBJ2-7; D is ambiguous. The germline V gene encodes CDR1 SGHAT and CDR2 FQNNGV. V dropped 0 bases and J dropped 9 bases, with 9 bases sitting between them. The CDR3 loop spans 12 amino acids. The CDR3 nucleotides are TGTGCCAGCAGCTTAGACCCCCTTAGGCAGTACTTC. Its protein is CASSLDPLRQYF.

The J gene is TRBJ1-1, the V gene TRBV7-8, with D perhaps TRBD1 (5 bases). Germline V gene lookup returns CDR1 SGHVS and CDR2 FQNEAQ. CDR3 length equals 15 residues. Trimming shortened V by 2 bases and J by 0 bases, and 10 bases separated the two germline ends. Here the CDR3 DNA reads TGTGCCAGCAGCTTAATTGGGGGGATGAACACTGAAGCTTTCTTT. Protein sequence: CASSLIGGMNTEAFF.

CDR3 residues: CASSQPASSGEETQYF. CDR3 coding DNA: TGTGCCAGCAGCCAACCCGCTTCCAGCGGGGAAGAGACCCAGTACTTC. The chain is built from TRBV4-2 and TRBJ2-5; 7 bases map to TRBD2. The CDR3 spans 16 residues. Germline CDR1 is LGHNA and CDR2 is YNFKEQ. V trimming: 2 bases; J trimming: 3 bases; junction bases outside the gene matches: 9.

The chain joins TRBV28 to TRBJ1-5; D is perhaps TRBD1 (5 bases). The CDR3 loop spans 14 amino acids. CDR1 is MDHEN and CDR2 is SYDVKM in the germline V gene. Between the trimmed V and J ends, which lost 3 bases and 4 bases, there was a span of 10 bases. The CDR3 is CASSFPDKNQPQHF. Here the CDR3 DNA reads TGTGCCAGCAGTTTCCCGGACAAGAATCAGCCCCAGCATTTT.

A few counts support this clone. This rearrangement joins TRBV5-1 to TRBJ2-2; D might be TRBD1 (5 bases). Germline V gene data show CDR1 as SGHRS and CDR2 as YFSETQ. The CDR3 extends over 15 amino acids. Between the trimmed V and J ends, which lost 0 bases and 4 bases, there was a span of 10 bases. CDR3 residues: CASSLGQGITGELFF. Here the CDR3 DNA reads TGCGCCAGCAGCTTGGGCCAGGGAATCACCGGGGAGCTGTTTTTT.

V gene TRBV28 combines with J gene TRBJ1-2; 10 bases are a match to TRBD1. CDR3 length equals 13 residues. V trimming: 10 bases; J trimming: 8 bases; junction bases outside the gene matches: 10. CDR1 MDHEN and CDR2 SYDVKM come from the germline V gene. CDR3 amino acids: CATGGQGWSGYTF. The CDR3, as DNA: TGTGCCACCGGGGGACAGGGGTGGAGCGGCTACACCTTC.

This clone was seen a few times. This chain uses TRBV10-3 with TRBJ1-1; TRBD1 aligns across 8 bases. The CDR3 spans 13 residues. Unmatched junction bases numbered 5, after V lost 10 bases and J lost 1 base. Looked up from germline, CDR1 is ENHRY and CDR2 is SYGVKD. CDR3 nucleotide sequence: TGTGCCACCGCCGGGACAGGGAACACTGAAGCTTTCTTT. Its protein is CATAGTGNTEAFF.

The rearrangement links TRBV29-1 to TRBJ2-7; 9 bases fit TRBD2. This CDR3 has 17 residues. Per germline, CDR1 SQVTM and CDR2 ANQGSEA. V shed 3 bases and J 0 bases; nucleotides not matched to a gene: 12. This CDR3 reads CSVELSGRGRSSYEQYF. DNA of the CDR3: TGCAGCGTTGAGCTTAGCGGGAGAGGAAGAAGCTCCTACGAGCAGTACTTC.

This clone has just a few counts. This sequence joins TRBV27 and TRBJ2-4; 9 bases are shared with TRBD1. This CDR3 is built from 15 residues. V lost 4 bases and J lost 8; bases outside the gene matches: 9. The germline V gene has CDR1 MNHEY and CDR2 SMNVEV (reference sequence). CDR3: CASSSQRQGEDIQYF. The CDR3 DNA follows: TGTGCCAGCAGTTCACAAAGACAGGGGGAGGACATTCAGTACTTC.

This clone was found a few times. V usage is TRBV30 and J usage is TRBJ2-7, with a weak D call TRBD2 (6 bases). The CDR3 loop spans 13 amino acids. V lost 2 bases, J lost 0 bases, and 8 bases lay in between. The germline CDR1 and CDR2 sequences are GTSNPN and SVGIG (reference sequence). CDR3 DNA: TGTGCCTGGAGTAAGGACTACTCCTACGAGCAGTACTTC. The encoded protein is CAWSKDYSYEQYF. The variable domain in full, with the rest retrieved from reference TRBV30 and TRBJ2-7, is SQTIHQWPATLVQPVGSPLSLECTVEGTSNPNLYWYRQAAGRGLQLLFYSVGIGQISSEVPQNLSASRPQDRQFILSSKKLLLSDSGFYLCAWSKDYSYEQYFGPGTRLTVT.

This clone was detected only a few times. The V and J genes are TRBV6-6 and TRBJ2-7; no reliable D call. Germline values: CDR1 MNHNY, CDR2 SVGAGI (reference sequence). Between the trimmed V and J ends, which lost 8 bases and 7 bases, there was a span of 18 bases. This CDR3 comprises 13 residues. The CDR3 loop reads CASQDFSGVEQYF. DNA of the CDR3: TGTGCCAGCCAAGATTTTTCTGGAGTGGAGCAGTACTTC.

This clone was observed a handful of times. The V and J genes are TRBV7-2 and TRBJ2-7, with TRBD1 as a possible D gene (6 bases). This CDR3 spans 12 amino acids. Germline loops: CDR1 SGHTA, CDR2 FQGNSA. V lost 3 bases and J lost 6, with 9 bases in between. The DNA for the CDR3 is TGTGCCAGCAGCTTCCAGGGGTCCGAGCAGTACTTC. The encoded protein is CASSFQGSEQYF.

The chain uses TRBV5-6 and TRBJ2-7; 7 bases fit TRBD1. Germline V CDR1 and CDR2: SGHDT, YYEEEE. This CDR3 has 14 amino acids. With 2 bases clipped from V and 3 bases from J, the junction kept 5 bases outside the gene matches. CDR3 sequence (DNA): TGTGCCAGCAGCTTCACGGGACAGAGCTACGAGCAGTACTTC. This translates into CASSFTGQSYEQYF.

This clone has a handful of counts. V usage is TRBV4-2 and J usage is TRBJ2-3; 12 nucleotides agree with TRBD2. CDR1 is LGHNA and CDR2 is YNFKEQ in the germline V gene. The V and J ends lost 3 bases and 4 bases, in that order; junction bases with no gene match: 8. The CDR3 covers 17 residues. CDR3 nucleotides: TGTGCCAGCAGCCATCCTTATCTAGCGGGAGGGGCAGATACGCAGTATTTT. It codes for CASSHPYLAGGADTQYF.

The genes are TRBV4-3 and TRBJ2-3; 10 bases are shared with TRBD2. CDR3 length: 18 residues. V lost 0 bases and J lost 1; bases outside the gene matches: 7. Germline V gene lookup returns CDR1 LGHNA and CDR2 YSLEER. The CDR3 sequence: CASSQDQLAGWGTDTQYF. The CDR3 DNA follows: TGCGCCAGCAGCCAAGATCAACTAGCGGGGTGGGGCACAGATACGCAGTATTTT.

The chain has TRBV4-3 and TRBJ1-1; D perhaps matches TRBD1 (5 bases). Trimming took off 3 bases at V and 4 bases at J, with 21 bases between the two ends. The CDR3 has 17 amino acids. Germline CDR1 is LGHNA and CDR2 is YSLEER. CDR3 nucleotides: TGCGCCAGCAGCCAGCAGACTTGGTCGGGGACTGGCACTGAAGCTTTCTTT. It translates to CASSQQTWSGTGTEAFF.

This clone was seen a few times. The chain has TRBV27 and TRBJ2-7; tentatively, D is TRBD1 (5 bases). V lost 3 bases and J 0 bases, leaving 12 bases between the germline ends. This CDR3 has 15 residues. Per the germline V gene, CDR1 is MNHEY and CDR2 is SMNVEV (reference sequence). CDR3 bases: TGTGCCAGCAGTTTCCGACAGCTAAGCTCCTACGAGCAGTACTTC. It yields the protein CASSFRQLSSYEQYF.